These 32 T cell receptor beta chains came from one sample sequenced in a study of human T cells and chemical hapten exposure. Regarding time point: patch test 2, 6 weeks after DPC sensitization. Treatment described: therapeutic diphenylcyclopropenone sensitization with weekly scalp DPC. TCRdb reanalysed the RACE reads using MiXCR and keeps one entry per CDR3 protein. The sample contains roughly 150,000 distinct CDR3 sequences, about 11% of which appear only once. The source material was whole blood, sampled in connection with sensitization to the hapten diphenylcyclopropenone (DPC). All receptors derive from a woman aged 45-60 years with alopecia areata. Some clones in this sample may be carry-over from other donors' samples.

The chain carries TRBV7-9 and TRBJ2-3; 7 nucleotides match TRBD2. The CDR3 covers 13 residues. Losses at the gene ends were 1 base for V and 11 bases for J; bases not matched to a gene: 6. The germline gives CDR1 SEHNR, CDR2 FQNEAQ (reference sequence). The CDR3 here is CASSLVTTSMQYF. The CDR3 DNA is TGTGCCAGCAGCTTAGTCACGACTAGCATGCAGTATTTT.

V is TRBV6-6 and J is TRBJ1-1; 8 nucleotides match TRBD1. Germline assignment: CDR1 MNHNY and CDR2 SVGAGI (reference sequence). With V trimmed by 2 bases and J by 5 bases, 10 bases remained unmatched. The CDR3 is 16 amino acids. The CDR3 nucleotides are TGTGCCAGCAGTTACGCAGGACAGGGAGGGAGGACTGAAGCTTTCTTT. This sequence encodes CASSYAGQGGRTEAFF.

The sample holds many counts of this clonotype. The V gene is TRBV2, the J gene TRBJ2-1; 10 bases fit TRBD2. V lost 7 bases and J lost 6; bases outside the gene matches: 6. Germline V CDR1 and CDR2: SNHLY, FYNNEI. The CDR3 runs 14 residues. CDR3 in amino acids: CASNRLAGGNEQFF. As DNA, the CDR3 is TGTGCCAGCAATCGACTAGCGGGCGGCAATGAGCAGTTCTTC.

The chain combines TRBV30 with TRBJ2-3; 13 positions agree with TRBD2. The CDR3 totals 15 residues. The germline V gene has CDR1 GTSNPN and CDR2 SVGIG (reference sequence). Trimming removed 3 bases from V and 5 bases from J; junction bases left unmatched: 5. CDR3 residues: CAWSSGLAGVDTQYF. The CDR3 DNA reads as TGTGCCTGGAGCTCCGGACTAGCGGGAGTAGATACGCAGTATTTT. Together with reference TRBV30 and TRBJ2-3, the CDR3 gives the full variable domain: SQTIHQWPATLVQPVGSPLSLECTVEGTSNPNLYWYRQAAGRGLQLLFYSVGIGQISSEVPQNLSASRPQDRQFILSSKKLLLSDSGFYLCAWSSGLAGVDTQYFGPGTRLTVL.

This clonotype occurred many times. The rearrangement uses TRBV12-3 or TRBV12-4 and TRBJ2-7; 7 positions agree with TRBD1. The CDR3 is 17 amino acids. Unmatched junction bases numbered 17, after V lost 6 bases and J lost 3 bases. The CDR3 loop reads CASSPSPRDSVYYEQYF. The CDR3 coding sequence is TGTGCCAGCAGCCCTTCCCCCCGGGACAGTGTATACTACGAGCAGTACTTC.

The rearrangement links TRBV12-3 or TRBV12-4 to TRBJ2-1; 9 nucleotides line up with TRBD1. The V segment lost 3 bases and the J segment 7 bases; nucleotides outside the gene matches: 4. The CDR3 sequence is 14 residues long. CDR3 sequence (DNA): TGTGCCAGCAGTTTGACAGGGGGTCAGAATGAGCAGTTCTTC. Protein sequence: CASSLTGGQNEQFF.

This clonotype was found many times. The J gene is TRBJ1-1, the V gene TRBV4-2; D is perhaps TRBD1 (5 bases). The V and J ends lost 8 bases and 4 bases respectively, with 20 bases between them. Germline CDR1 is LGHNA and CDR2 is YNFKEQ. The CDR3 contains 15 residues. The CDR3 protein is CASRGGGLGGTEAFF. CDR3 coding DNA: TGTGCCAGCCGGGGGGGAGGGCTTGGAGGCACTGAAGCTTTCTTT.

This sequence joins TRBV20-1 and TRBJ2-7; no definite D call. The V end lost 3 bases, the J end lost 7 bases, and 10 bases lay between the germline ends. This CDR3 spans 11 amino acids. Germline V CDR1 and CDR2: DFQATT, SNEGSKA (reference sequence). For the CDR3, the DNA is TGCAGTGCTAGTGGTGTCGGGGAGCAGTACTTC. Its translation: CSASGVGEQYF.

This chain joins TRBV6-6 and TRBJ2-1; D is tentatively TRBD1 or TRBD2 (6 bases each). The V and J ends lost 7 bases and 5 bases respectively, with 18 bases between them. The CDR3 has 15 amino acids. Germline V gene data show CDR1 as MNHNY and CDR2 as SVGAGI (reference sequence). For the CDR3, the DNA is TGTGCCAGCAAGATCCCCCGGGGGCGGGACAATGAGCAGTTCTTC. It encodes CASKIPRGRDNEQFF.

This clonotype came up many times. The CDR3 region is CASSQRTGPYGYTF. The CDR3 region has the DNA TGTGCCAGCAGCCAAAGGACAGGCCCCTATGGCTACACCTTC. The genes are TRBV3-1 and TRBJ1-2; TRBD1 matches 7 bases. The germline V gene encodes CDR1 LGHDT and CDR2 YNNKEL (reference sequence). The CDR3 is 14 residues long. The ends lost 2 bases at V and 4 bases at J; junction bases unmatched: 4.

The table lists this clonotype with a count of one. The chain has TRBV20-1 and TRBJ2-2; D is undetermined. Germline CDR1 is DFQATT and CDR2 is SNEGSKA (reference sequence). The V and J ends lost 5 bases and 3 bases respectively, with 10 bases between them. There are 13 residues in the CDR3. CDR3: CSAWASHTGELFF. In DNA form, the CDR3 reads TGCAGTGCTTGGGCGTCGCACACCGGGGAGCTGTTTTTT.

This clonotype was seen more than once but under ten times. The rearrangement uses TRBV12-3 or TRBV12-4 and TRBJ1-1, with TRBD1 as a possible D gene (6 bases). V lost 3 bases and J 12 bases, leaving 14 bases between the germline ends. This CDR3 has 12 amino acids. CDR3 coding DNA: TGTGCCAGCAGTTTGTGGGGGGGCACAACTTTCTTT. It specifies CASSLWGGTTFF.

This clonotype was counted between two and nine times. CDR3 DNA sequence: TGTGCCAGCAGTTCTTCCGGGACGGCAAACACTGAAGCTTTCTTT. This sequence encodes CASSSSGTANTEAFF. The chain couples TRBV12-3 or TRBV12-4 to TRBJ1-1, with a possible D match to TRBD1 (5 bases). Trimming left V 4 bases short and J 2 bases short, with 14 bases between. This CDR3 contains 15 residues.

This chain joins TRBV9 and TRBJ2-3, with D possibly being TRBD2 (6 bases). Deletions cut 0 bases from V and 4 bases from J, with 6 bases between. CDR1 and CDR2 from the germline V gene are SGDLS and YYNGEE. The CDR3 is made up of 13 amino acids. CDR3 in DNA: TGTGCCAGCAGCGTAGGGGGGGCAGATACGCAGTATTTT. Translation gives CASSVGGADTQYF.

This clonotype showed up just a few times. The gene calls are TRBV6-2 or TRBV6-3 and TRBJ2-1; 8 bases align to TRBD2. CDR3 length equals 15 residues. The ends lost 6 bases at V and 6 bases at J; junction bases unmatched: 10. Germline assignment: CDR1 MNHEY and CDR2 SVGEGT. CDR3 bases: TGTGCCAGCAGCCCAGTAGCGGGGCTATCCAATGAGCAGTTCTTC. Translated: CASSPVAGLSNEQFF.

This clonotype was observed many times. The genes are TRBV12-3 or TRBV12-4 and TRBJ2-2, with TRBD2 matching over 14 bases. The CDR3 is 16 residues long. V gave up 4 bases and J gave up 6 bases; unmatched junction bases: 4. In nucleotides, the CDR3 is TGTGCCAGCAGTTCGGGACTAGCGGGAGTGGCCGGGGAGCTGTTTTTT. Protein sequence: CASSSGLAGVAGELFF.

This clonotype was recorded a few times. The chain combines TRBV7-6 with TRBJ2-5, with 7 bases that match TRBD2. The CDR3 runs 14 residues. Germline trimming cut 5 bases from V and 5 bases from J; bases unmatched to any gene: 8. The germline gives CDR1 SGHVS, CDR2 FNYEAQ. The chain's CDR3 is CASSQGPGGETQYF. CDR3 sequence (DNA): TGTGCCAGCAGCCAGGGCCCCGGGGGGGAGACCCAGTACTTC.

The chain recombines TRBV9 with TRBJ2-2; TRBD2 matches 8 bases. This CDR3 region has 16 residues. Germline assignment: CDR1 SGDLS and CDR2 YYNGEE. The V segment lost 4 bases and the J segment 4 bases; nucleotides outside the gene matches: 9. The CDR3 spells CASSPAGGLLTGELFF. CDR3 DNA: TGTGCCAGCAGCCCGGCGGGGGGACTTCTCACCGGGGAGCTGTTTTTT.

V gene TRBV20-1 combines with J gene TRBJ2-5, with 8 bases identical to TRBD2. This CDR3 has 15 residues. V gave up 6 bases and J gave up 2 bases; unmatched junction bases: 11. Germline loops: CDR1 DFQATT, CDR2 SNEGSKA (reference sequence). This chain's CDR3 is CSATRGAEGQETQYF. As DNA, the CDR3 is TGCAGTGCAACGCGGGGGGCCGAGGGGCAAGAGACCCAGTACTTC.

V gene TRBV7-2 combines with J gene TRBJ2-7, with D possibly matching TRBD1 (6 bases). This CDR3 is built from 14 residues. The ends were cut back, 2 bases at V and 0 bases at J, with 8 bases in the middle. Germline-derived CDR1 and CDR2 are SGHTA and FQGNSA. This CDR3 reads CASSLRQASYEQYF. DNA for the CDR3: TGTGCCAGCAGCTTAAGACAGGCCTCCTACGAGCAGTACTTC. The variable domain in full, with the rest retrieved from reference TRBV7-2 and TRBJ2-7, is GAGVSQSPSNKVTEKGKDVELRCDPISGHTALYWYRQSLGQGLEFLIYFQGNSAPDKSGLPSDRFSAERTGGSVSTLTIQRTQQEDSAVYLCASSLRQASYEQYFGPGTRLTVT.

In this sample, this clonotype turned up many times. The J gene is TRBJ1-4, the V gene TRBV19, with 9 positions matching TRBD1. Germline CDR1 reads LNHDA; CDR2 reads SQIVND (reference sequence). After removal of 6 bases from V and 7 bases from J, the junction contained 15 bases not matched to a gene. This CDR3 contains 17 residues. CDR3 sequence (DNA): TGTGCCAGTAGCGCCGGGACAGGGACCCCAAAAAGTGAAAAACTGTTTTTT. Translated, it gives CASSAGTGTPKSEKLFF.

This chain uses TRBV29-1 with TRBJ2-7; D perhaps matches TRBD1 (6 bases). Per germline, CDR1 SQVTM and CDR2 ANQGSEA. V was cut by 4 bases and J by 2 bases, with 12 bases left in between. The CDR3 sequence is 13 residues long. CDR3 residues: CSVVGQPTYEQYF. CDR3 DNA: TGCAGCGTTGTAGGACAGCCAACCTACGAGCAGTACTTC.

This clonotype was picked up many times. This rearrangement joins TRBV6-2 or TRBV6-3 to TRBJ2-1; 10 nucleotides align to TRBD2. This CDR3 has 15 residues. V lost 2 bases and J lost 2; bases outside the gene matches: 0. The germline V gene encodes CDR1 MNHEY and CDR2 SVGEGT. The CDR3 protein is CASSYGTSAYNEQFF. Here the CDR3 DNA reads TGTGCCAGCAGTTACGGGACTAGCGCCTACAATGAGCAGTTCTTC.

This clonotype was observed at least ten times. At one end, the junction sequence differs from germline, possibly due to a read error. J is TRBJ2-7 and V is TRBV7-7; 10 nucleotides match TRBD2. CDR3 size: 13 residues. Germline CDR1 reads SSHAT; CDR2 reads FNYEAQ (reference sequence). As DNA, the CDR3 is TGTGCTAGCAAGGCTAGCGGGAGTGGCGAGCAGTACTTC. Protein sequence: CASKASGSGEQYF.

The rearrangement joins TRBV29-1 to TRBJ2-5, with 10 bases matching TRBD1. Germline values: CDR1 SQVTM, CDR2 ANQGSEA. The trim removed 7 bases at V and 13 bases at J, leaving 9 bases unmatched. This CDR3 contains 11 residues. The CDR3 protein is CSAETGGRVYF. The CDR3 coding sequence is TGCAGCGCTGAGACAGGGGGCCGGGTGTACTTC.

The chain combines TRBV18 with TRBJ2-7; a weak D match, TRBD2 (6 bases). Germline V CDR1 and CDR2: KGHSH, LQKENI. Trimming took 5 bases from V and 5 from J, leaving 16 bases between them. The CDR3 has 14 amino acids. The CDR3 coding sequence is TGTGCCAGCTCATCAACGACGGGAGTCCACGAGCAGTACTTC. It codes for CASSSTTGVHEQYF.

The J gene is TRBJ2-7, the V gene TRBV11-2; D perhaps matches TRBD1 (6 bases). CDR3 length: 14 residues. Trimming cost V 6 bases and J 5 bases, with 17 bases left between them. CDR1 and CDR2 (germline): SGHAT, FQNNGV. CDR3 DNA sequence: TGTGCCAGCAGTATCAACCGGGACAAAGACGAGCAGTACTTC. Translating it yields CASSINRDKDEQYF.

The sample holds a few counts of this clonotype. The chain has TRBV19 and TRBJ1-2; D is ambiguous. Trimming took off 0 bases at V and 5 bases at J, with 4 bases between the two ends. Germline CDR1 LNHDA, CDR2 SQIVND (reference sequence). The CDR3 runs to 12 residues. The CDR3 loop is CASSIEGYGYTF. The DNA of the CDR3 is TGTGCCAGTAGTATAGAGGGATATGGCTACACCTTC.

The rearrangement uses TRBV20-1 and TRBJ1-5; no definite D call. This CDR3 has 15 residues. Per the germline V gene, CDR1 is DFQATT and CDR2 is SNEGSKA (reference sequence). Trimming removed 2 bases at V and 0 bases at J, with 11 bases between. The CDR3, as DNA: TGCAGTGCTAGACACGGGGATTATAGCAATCAGCCCCAGCATTTT. It translates to CSARHGDYSNQPQHF.

In DNA form, the CDR3 reads TGCGCCAGCAGCCGTCAACCAACTAGCGGGAGGTACGAGCAGTACTTC. The encoded protein is CASSRQPTSGRYEQYF. The chain has TRBV5-1 and TRBJ2-7, with 12 bases matching TRBD2. The V gene end was trimmed by 4 bases and the J gene end by 4 bases; junction bases not matched to a gene: 9. The CDR3 loop spans 16 amino acids. CDR1 and CDR2 (germline): SGHRS, YFSETQ.

The chain employs TRBV3-1 and TRBJ2-7; the match to TRBD2 covers 10 bases. The ends lost 1 base at V and 13 bases at J; junction bases unmatched: 7. The CDR3 consists of 13 residues. Looked up from germline, CDR1 is LGHDT and CDR2 is YNNKEL (reference sequence). The CDR3 coding sequence is TGTGCCAGCAGCCAAGGGGCTAGCGGGAGAGCCTACTTC. Residues: CASSQGASGRAYF.

The chain couples TRBV12-3 or TRBV12-4 to TRBJ1-2; 7 bases align to TRBD1. The V and J ends lost 3 bases and 8 bases, in that order; junction bases with no gene match: 9. This CDR3 is built from 14 residues. The CDR3 protein is CASSLRGGAGGYTF. The CDR3 DNA is TGTGCCAGCAGTTTGAGAGGGGGCGCGGGAGGCTACACCTTC.